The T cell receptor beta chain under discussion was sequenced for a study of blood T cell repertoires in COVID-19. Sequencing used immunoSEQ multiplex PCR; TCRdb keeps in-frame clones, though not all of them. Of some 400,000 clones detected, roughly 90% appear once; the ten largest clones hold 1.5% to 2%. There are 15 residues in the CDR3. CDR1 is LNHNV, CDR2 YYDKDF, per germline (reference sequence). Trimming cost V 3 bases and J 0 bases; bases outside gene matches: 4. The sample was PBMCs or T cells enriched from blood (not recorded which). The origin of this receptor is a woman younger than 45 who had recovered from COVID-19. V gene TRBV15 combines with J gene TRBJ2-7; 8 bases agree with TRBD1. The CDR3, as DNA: TGTGCCACCAGCAGGAACAGGGGGATCTCCTACGAGCAGTACTTC. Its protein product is CATSRNRGISYEQYF.